This T cell receptor (beta chain) was sequenced for a study of regulatory T cells in long-lasting Graves disease. Study-level results: The researchers studied only peripheral blood, not thyroid tissue. The TCR repertoire of persistent Graves' patients was less diverse than that of newly diagnosed ones. The study found TRBV28, TRBJ1-2 and TRBJ2-5 favored in persistent disease.

The CDR3 is 15 amino acids. Germline V gene sequence: CDR1 MNHEY, CDR2 SMNVEV (reference sequence). With 8 bases clipped from V and 5 bases from J, the junction kept 10 bases outside the gene matches. Time point here: persistent/refractory GD, antithyroid drugs over 5 years with positive TRAb. After RNA was extracted from PBMCs, the TCR library was made from it. This clonotype was seen more than once but under ten times. Its specificity is not known. Arm-PCR of CDR3 regions and iRepertoire HTBI primers were used to build TCR beta libraries. Per the authors' pipeline: Across all samples, approximately 68 TRBV segments and about 14 TRBJ segments were identified. TCRdb ran MiXCR on the multiplex PCR reads and lists one entry per CDR3 protein. The V and J calls and clone size are TCRdb's, not the authors'. The repertoire holds roughly 400,000 distinct CDR3 sequences, around 21% seen once, with about 20% in the top ten.

The TCR originated in a female donor with Graves disease. Material: peripheral blood mononuclear cells (PBMCs), obtained when the disease was refractory, from a patient treated with antithyroid drugs. The chain links TRBV27 to TRBJ2-2; 8 bases fit TRBD2. The CDR3 DNA reads as TGTGCCAGCTTCGTGGGACTAGGGGGGACCGGGGAGCTGTTTTTT. Its translation: CASFVGLGGTGELFF.